The 2 T cell receptor beta chains below all came from one sample that was sequenced in a study of blood T cells in healthy people across ages. The use of a sample-barcoded 5' primer and a J-beta primer mix characterized a second PCR of roughly 6 to 12 cycles. From the 5' RACE reads, TCRdb called clonotypes with MiXCR, one entry per CDR3 protein. The sample includes over 750,000 distinct CDR3 sequences, 20% to 30% of them seen just once. This sample was shared with a second study, whose subject was T cells of mothers and their children.

Specimen: blood. The receptors were sampled from a boy under 18 in good health.

The chain carries TRBV4-3 and TRBJ2-7; D may be TRBD1 (5 bases). The CDR3 consists of 13 residues. Germline V gene data show CDR1 as LGHNA and CDR2 as YSLEER. Trimming removed 2 bases at V and 3 bases at J, with 8 bases between. The CDR3 DNA sequence: TGCGCCAGCAGCCAAACCCAGGGCTACGAGCAGTACTTC. Its translation: CASSQTQGYEQYF.

The chain joins TRBV11-3 to TRBJ2-1, with 10 bases matching TRBD2. The germline V gene encodes CDR1 SGHNT and CDR2 YENEEA. CDR3 length: 15 amino acids. Losses at the gene ends were 4 bases for V and 12 bases for J; bases not matched to a gene: 12. The CDR3 coding sequence is TGTGCCAGCAGCTCAGAATCACTAGCGGGGTATGGGCAGTTCTTC. It is translated as CASSSESLAGYGQFF.